The present T cell receptor (beta chain) was sequenced within a study of a mutant IDH1 vaccine in newly diagnosed glioma. Study in general: Before enrollment, patients got radiotherapy alone, temozolomide alone, or mostly the combination.

Details on this clone: The antigen is unknown.

Time point reported: week 5, during vaccination. With topical imiquimod, each dose of the vaccine consisted of 300 ug of mutant IDH1 20-mer peptide. The CDR3 contains 13 residues. The germline V gene encodes CDR1 LNHNV and CDR2 YYDKDF (reference sequence). Trimming pared 0 bases from V and 4 bases from J, leaving 7 bases between. Generated by immunoSEQ multiplex PCR, the TCRdb table keeps only in-frame clones and is missing some. The sample has 40,000 to 50,000 clones; 80% to 90% are singletons. The V call is TRBV15, the J call TRBJ2-7; D is uncertain. The material sequenced was PBMCs, taken from a glioma patient whose treatment included an IDH1 peptide vaccine. The receptor's source is a man in his forties or fifties with glioma. The CDR3 DNA sequence: TGTGCCACCAGCAGAGAGGCTGAATACGAGCAGTACTTC. It yields the protein CATSREAEYEQYF. The full variable domain, in which reference TRBV15 and TRBJ2-7 provide the parts outside the CDR3, is DAMVIQNPRYQVTQFGKPVTLSCSQTLNHNVMYWYQQKSSQAPKLLFHYYDKDFNNEADTPDNFQSRRPNTSFCFLDIRSPGLGDTAMYLCATSREAEYEQYFGPGTRLTVT.